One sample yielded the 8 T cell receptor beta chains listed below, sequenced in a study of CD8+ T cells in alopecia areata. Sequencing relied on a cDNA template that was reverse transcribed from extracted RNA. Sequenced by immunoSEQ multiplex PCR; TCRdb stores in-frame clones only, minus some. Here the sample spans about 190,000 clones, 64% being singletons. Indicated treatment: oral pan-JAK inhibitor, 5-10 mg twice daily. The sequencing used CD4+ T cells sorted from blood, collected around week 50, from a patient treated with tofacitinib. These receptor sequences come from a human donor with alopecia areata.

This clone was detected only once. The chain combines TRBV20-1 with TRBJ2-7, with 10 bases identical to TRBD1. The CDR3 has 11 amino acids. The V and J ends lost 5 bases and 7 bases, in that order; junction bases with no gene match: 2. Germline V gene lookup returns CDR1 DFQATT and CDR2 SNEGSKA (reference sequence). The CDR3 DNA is TGCAGTGCTGGACAGGGGGATGAGCAGTACTTC. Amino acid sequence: CSAGQGDEQYF.

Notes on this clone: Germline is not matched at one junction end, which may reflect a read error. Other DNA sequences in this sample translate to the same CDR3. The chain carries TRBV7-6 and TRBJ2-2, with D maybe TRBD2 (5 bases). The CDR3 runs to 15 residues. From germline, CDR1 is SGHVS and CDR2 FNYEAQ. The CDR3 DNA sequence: TGTGCCAGCAGCTTAGGGAAGTCGAACACCGGGGAGCTGTTCTTT. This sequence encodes CASSLGKSNTGELFF.

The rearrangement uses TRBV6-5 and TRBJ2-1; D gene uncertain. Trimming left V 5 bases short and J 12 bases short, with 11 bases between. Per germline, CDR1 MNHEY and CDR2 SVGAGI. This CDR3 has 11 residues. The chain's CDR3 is CASSNGPLQFF. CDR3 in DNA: TGTGCCAGCAGTAACGGACCATTGCAGTTCTTC.

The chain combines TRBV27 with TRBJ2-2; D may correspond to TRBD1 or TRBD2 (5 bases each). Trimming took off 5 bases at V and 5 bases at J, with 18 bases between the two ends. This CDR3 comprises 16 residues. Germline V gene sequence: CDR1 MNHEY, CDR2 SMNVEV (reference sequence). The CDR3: CASSSTLGVRTGELFF. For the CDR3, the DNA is TGTGCCAGCAGTAGTACCTTGGGGGTGAGGACCGGGGAGCTGTTTTTT.

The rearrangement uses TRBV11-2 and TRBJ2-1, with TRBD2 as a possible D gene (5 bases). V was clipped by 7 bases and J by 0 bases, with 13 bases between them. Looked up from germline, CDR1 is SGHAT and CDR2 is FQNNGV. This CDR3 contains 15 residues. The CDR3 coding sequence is TGTGCCAGCACGCGTCTGGGGAGCTCCTACAATGAGCAGTTCTTC. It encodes CASTRLGSSYNEQFF.

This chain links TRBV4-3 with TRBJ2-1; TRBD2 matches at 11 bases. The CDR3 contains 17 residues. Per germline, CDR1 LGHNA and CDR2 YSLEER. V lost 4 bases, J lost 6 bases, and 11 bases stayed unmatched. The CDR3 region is CASSLLLAGVKGNEQFF. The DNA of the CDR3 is TGCGCCAGCAGCCTTCTACTAGCGGGGGTGAAAGGCAATGAGCAGTTCTTC.

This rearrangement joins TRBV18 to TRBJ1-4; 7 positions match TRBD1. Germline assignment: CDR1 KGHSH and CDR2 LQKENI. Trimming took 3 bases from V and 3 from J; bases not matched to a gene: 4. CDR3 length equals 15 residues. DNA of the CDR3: TGTGCCAGCTCACCCGGGACAGCCTCTAATGAAAAACTGTTTTTT. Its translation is CASSPGTASNEKLFF.

CDR3 sequence reads: CATSRDPGNYGYTF. CDR3 coding DNA: TGTGCCACCAGCAGAGATCCGGGGAACTATGGCTACACCTTC. V is TRBV15 and J is TRBJ1-2; D remains unclear. Trimming took off 0 bases at V and 2 bases at J, with 7 bases between the two ends. CDR3 length equals 14 residues. Germline CDR1 is LNHNV and CDR2 is YYDKDF (reference sequence).